This T cell receptor (beta chain) was retrieved from a study of blood T cell repertoires in COVID-19. Under the authors' procedure: Estimation of nucleated cell counts was performed using reference gene primer amplification. TCRdb keeps only in-frame clones here, not all; method: immunoSEQ multiplex PCR. The V and J calls and clone size were taken over from that table, and D and trimming were inferred from the DNA. The repertoire has approximately 220,000 clones, around 82% of them found once; the top ten carry around 4.6%. Germline V lookup: CDR1 SGHAT, CDR2 FQNNGV. This CDR3 contains 13 residues. V shed 0 bases and J shed 3 bases, with 5 bases lying between them. This clone has a single count.

The TCR sequence derives from a woman aged 50 to 65 who had been exposed to COVID-19. Sequenced sample: PBMCs or T cells enriched from blood (not recorded which). The chain carries TRBV11-2 and TRBJ1-1; no clear D gene. The CDR3 region has the DNA TGTGCCAGCAGCTTAGATAGTTACACTGAAGCTTTCTTT. It specifies CASSLDSYTEAFF.